The entry below describes one T cell receptor (beta chain). Its antigen is not yet known. Base qualities are missing; no much larger clone stands one base away. Including cysteine and phenylalanine, the CDR3 has 15 amino acids. The sequence is cut down to CDR3 DNA, 45 bases in frame from base 1. CDR1 SGHTA and CDR2 FQGTGA are derived from the germline V gene. V is pared back by 0 bases and J by 0 bases, with 8 bases lying between the germline termini. The data are from a study of beta chain features in type 1 diabetes listed by TCRdb under 2018. Broadly, across the study: Mean age, gender distribution, total cell number and subset yield were not different between patients and healthy donors. Naive and central memory subsets were obtained from all 30 or so donors, but regulatory and stem cell-like memory subsets were isolated from only 8 patients and about eight healthy donors. A total of roughly 98,000,000 sorted cells were examined across all samples, and RNA yield correlated strongly with the number of cells per subset. The study compared TCRB repertoires of sorted circulating CD4+ T cell subsets between recently diagnosed type 1 diabetes patients and matched healthy donors.

Each donor gave one peripheral blood draw, averaging roughly 0.11 L, which was collected into heparinised tubes. Using a panel that included CD45RO, CCR7, CD25, CD127, CD95 and CD27, naive, central memory, regulatory and stem cell-like memory CD4+ T cells were sorted on a BD FACSAria II. All sorted populations exceeded 98% purity. PBMCs were isolated immediately by Lymphoprep density gradient centrifugation and stained directly without culture. Samples were stained and sorted in pairs, with one healthy donor and one patient per experiment, so that batch effects were minimized. The entire isolated RNA was reverse transcribed using the High Capacity cDNA Reverse Transcription Kit, and thus expressed TCRB transcripts were sequenced. Deep immunoSEQ sequencing was performed on naive, central memory and regulatory T cell samples, with an average of around 3.5 million total reads per sample. Sorted cells were lysed in RLT buffer, and RNA was extracted using DNase-treated RNeasy Micro or Mini kits according to cell number. To prevent cross-contamination, every cell subset was processed on its own, while patient and healthy donor samples were processed together. Using the immunoSEQ multiplex PCR, TCRB sequences were amplified from cDNA into 87-bp fragments spanning the CDR3 region. Amplicons were sequenced on the Illumina HiSeq platform. Under the source paper's analysis protocol: Synthetic template baselines were used to correct PCR bias computationally, reads within Hamming distance 2 were collapsed, and singletons that could not be merged were discarded. Reads were aligned against IMGT to assign V, D and J genes, CDR3 length and insertions or deletions at six rearrangement sites. Clonotype counts were normalized to sorted cell number within each subset before computing true diversity and Gini coefficients with the tcR R package. The overlap coefficient, calculated on TCRB nucleotide sequences, was used to quantify repertoire sharing. Out-of-frame TCRB sequences from naive cells were analyzed to stand in for the pre-selection repertoire. The immuneACCESS repertoire file appears here via TCRdb, limited to in-frame rearrangements. These files lack a portion of the clones; in checked studies, under half of the deficit traces to unresolved V genes, and the cause of the others is not known. V and J calls and clone size are those listed in that table; D and trimming were worked out from the DNA. The sample contains 600,000 to 650,000 clones, around 15% of them found a single time. Together, the top ten hold approximately 0.087% of the sample.

What the authors observed across the whole study: Fewer insertions and more nucleotide deletions at VDJ recombination sites were observed in patients with type 1 diabetes, implying thymic rearrangement abnormalities. In all four CD4+ subsets, TCRB CDR3 length was moderately but significantly shorter in type 1 diabetes patients. PCR might favor shorter templates, but patient and control samples were amplified and corrected together, so any skew would affect both groups equally. Sequencing cDNA rather than genomic DNA could over-represent highly expressing activated cells, although activation and CD3 levels did not differ between groups. Naive, central memory and regulatory TCRB repertoires appeared more similar among patients than among healthy donors. Only small numbers of individuals were included in the HLA sub-analyses, which left unresolved whether HLA type had any influence on TCRB rearrangement.

Sequencing used naive CD4+ T cells from blood. Explained via the paper, the cell subset or site label denotes: true naive CD4+ T cells. The clonotype comes from a man younger than 30 in good health. This chain is built from TRBV7-3 and TRBJ1-1; the D gene identity is not certain. The nucleotides are TGTGCCAGCAGCTTAACCGGTACAATGAACACTGAAGCTTTCTTT. It encodes CASSLTGTMNTEAFF.